These 32 T cell receptor beta chains were sequenced from one sample in a study of control samples from healthy donors and cancer patients. TCRdb's copy holds only in-frame clones and misses some; the assay was immunoSEQ multiplex PCR. The data show about 130,000 clones, about 90% seen once. The specimen sequenced was blood. These receptor sequences come from a man between 18 and 35 years old in good health.

This chain connects TRBV10-2 to TRBJ2-1, with TRBD2 identical over 8 bases. V lost 3 bases, J lost 9 bases, and 13 bases stayed unmatched. Germline lookup yields CDR1 WSHSY and CDR2 SAAADI. The CDR3 is made up of 16 amino acids. CDR3 sequence: CASSESAASGQGEQFF. DNA of the CDR3: TGCGCCAGCAGTGAATCTGCGGCTAGCGGGCAAGGTGAGCAGTTCTTC.

V and J are TRBV14 and TRBJ1-2, with unresolved D. V was trimmed by 1 base and J by 5 bases, leaving 14 bases between them. This CDR3 region has 15 residues. Germline-derived CDR1 and CDR2 are SGHDN and FVKESK. CDR3 in DNA: TGTGCCAGCAGCCAAGGGTCCCAGGCGATATATGGCTACACCTTC. This encodes CASSQGSQAIYGYTF.

V is TRBV3-1 (or the pseudogene TRBV3-2) and J is TRBJ2-2; 11 nucleotides line up with TRBD2. This CDR3 has 15 amino acids. Trimming at V came to 5 bases and at J to 7 bases, leaving 6 bases not matched to a gene. Germline CDR1 and CDR2: LGHDT and YNNKEL (reference sequence). The DNA for the CDR3 is TGTGCCAGCAGCTTCCCGGGACTAGCGGTCGGGGAGCTGTTTTTT. Translating gives CASSFPGLAVGELFF.

V and J are TRBV10-3 and TRBJ1-2; 8 positions agree with TRBD1. The CDR3 contains 16 residues. V shed 1 base, J shed 2 bases, and the junction held 6 bases outside the gene matches. CDR1 is ENHRY, CDR2 SYGVKD, per germline. CDR3 in amino acids: CAISEFRAGGNYGYTF. CDR3 nucleotides: TGTGCCATCAGTGAGTTTCGGGCAGGGGGCAACTATGGCTACACCTTC.

V gene TRBV11-2 combines with J gene TRBJ2-1, with TRBD2 matching 8 bases. Germline CDR1 and CDR2: SGHAT and FQNNGV. V shed 5 bases, J shed 4 bases, and the junction held 16 bases outside the gene matches. This CDR3 spans 18 amino acids. The CDR3 bases are TGTGCCAGCAGCCCTAATGGTGGAGCGGGAGTTCCTTACAATGAGCAGTTCTTC. Its translation is CASSPNGGAGVPYNEQFF.

The chain links TRBV5-6 to TRBJ2-5; TRBD2 matches 12 bases. V lost 4 bases, J lost 3 bases, and 7 bases stayed unmatched. The CDR3 is 16 residues long. Germline assignment: CDR1 SGHDT and CDR2 YYEEEE. As DNA, the CDR3 is TGTGCCAGCAGCCGGAGGAGGACTAGCGGGAAAGAGACCCAGTACTTC. Encoded protein: CASSRRRTSGKETQYF. Supplemented by reference TRBV5-6 and TRBJ2-5, the full variable domain reads DAGVTQSPTHLIKTRGQQVTLRCSPKSGHDTVSWYQQALGQGPQFIFQYYEEEERQRGNFPDRFSGHQFPNYSSELNVNALLLGDSALYLCASSRRRTSGKETQYFGPGTRLLVL.

CDR3 coding DNA: TGTGCCAGTAGTACCCCAGGGGGGATCACTGAAGCTTTCTTT. Translation: CASSTPGGITEAFF. J is TRBJ1-1 and V is TRBV19; 7 nucleotides agree with TRBD1. Germline CDR1 LNHDA, CDR2 SQIVND (reference sequence). Losses at the gene ends were 4 bases for V and 4 bases for J; bases not matched to a gene: 6. The CDR3 is 14 amino acids.

In this sample, this clone turned up once. The chain carries TRBV11-2 and TRBJ1-1, with TRBD1 matching over 7 bases. This CDR3 spans 16 amino acids. Trimming at V came to 3 bases and at J to 4 bases, leaving 11 bases not matched to a gene. CDR1 and CDR2 (germline): SGHAT, FQNNGV. The CDR3 sequence: CASSFEPQGRRTEAFF. CDR3 in DNA: TGTGCCAGCAGCTTCGAACCACAGGGGCGGCGCACTGAAGCTTTCTTT.

This rearrangement joins TRBV7-2 to TRBJ2-3; 8 bases are a match to TRBD2. The CDR3 totals 17 residues. V was clipped by 0 bases and J by 2 bases; unmatched bases: 7. Germline assignment: CDR1 SGHTA and CDR2 FQGNSA. The CDR3: CASSLATTSVYTDTQYF. The CDR3 coding sequence is TGTGCCAGCAGCTTAGCGACGACTAGCGTCTACACAGATACGCAGTATTTT.

The chain is built from TRBV11-3 and TRBJ2-3; no clear D. Trimming stripped 2 bases from V and 3 bases from J, with 9 bases between. Germline V lookup: CDR1 SGHNT, CDR2 YENEEA. The CDR3 consists of 14 residues. The CDR3 region is CASSLTPRTDTQYF. The CDR3 DNA is TGTGCCAGCAGCTTAACGCCGAGAACAGATACGCAGTATTTT.

The chain uses TRBV5-1 and TRBJ1-4; 7 bases align to TRBD1. The germline gives CDR1 SGHRS, CDR2 YFSETQ. V gave up 6 bases and J gave up 3 bases; unmatched junction bases: 5. The CDR3 runs 14 residues. This CDR3 reads CASKWDSSNEKLFF. The CDR3 DNA reads TGCGCCAGCAAGTGGGACAGCTCTAATGAAAAACTGTTTTTT.

The chain is built from TRBV5-1 and TRBJ1-4; 7 bases are a match to TRBD1. There are 14 residues in the CDR3. Germline trimming cut 2 bases from V and 9 bases from J; bases unmatched to any gene: 7. Germline V lookup: CDR1 SGHRS, CDR2 YFSETQ. The chain's CDR3 is CASSLSGGDKKLFF. The CDR3 DNA follows: TGCGCCAGCAGCTTATCAGGGGGTGATAAAAAACTGTTTTTT. The full variable domain, rest sourced from reference TRBV5-1 and TRBJ1-4, is KAGVTQTPRYLIKTRGQQVTLSCSPISGHRSVSWYQQTPGQGLQFLFEYFSETQRNKGNFPGRFSGRQFSNSRSEMNVSTLELGDSALYLCASSLSGGDKKLFFGSGTQLSVL.

V and J are TRBV27 and TRBJ2-7, with 9 positions matching TRBD1. The CDR3 loop spans 16 amino acids. Trimming cost V 2 bases and J 2 bases; bases outside gene matches: 7. Germline CDR1 and CDR2: MNHEY and SMNVEV (reference sequence). CDR3 region: CASSLMGTGLTYEQYF. Here the CDR3 DNA reads TGTGCCAGCAGTTTAATGGGGACAGGGCTTACCTACGAGCAGTACTTC.

V gene TRBV14 combines with J gene TRBJ2-3; 7 nucleotides match TRBD2. This CDR3 is 17 amino acids long. CDR1 and CDR2 from the germline V gene are SGHDN and FVKESK. V was pared by 1 base and J by 2 bases, with 9 bases of the junction left unmatched. The CDR3 region has the DNA TGTGCCAGCAGCCAAGGTGTGCTAGCGGACCTCACAGATACGCAGTATTTT. Amino acid sequence: CASSQGVLADLTDTQYF.

There are a few counts of this clone. The CDR3 coding sequence is TGTGCCAGCAGCCCCCTTCCCGGGACTAGCGGAACCTTGGATGAGCAGTTCTTC. Its translation is CASSPLPGTSGTLDEQFF. The V and J genes are TRBV7-6 and TRBJ2-1; 11 bases fit TRBD2. V lost 5 bases to trimming and J lost 8 bases; unmatched junction nucleotides: 17. Germline loops: CDR1 SGHVS, CDR2 FNYEAQ. There are 18 residues in the CDR3.

The chain uses TRBV27 and TRBJ1-6; D is unresolved. CDR1 is MNHEY, CDR2 SMNVEV, per germline (reference sequence). The CDR3 loop spans 14 amino acids. The V end lost 4 bases, the J end lost 8 bases, and 12 bases lay between the germline ends. The chain's CDR3 is CASSSRPTDSPLHF. The CDR3 nucleotides are TGTGCCAGCAGTTCCCGACCAACGGATTCACCCCTCCACTTT.

This clone appeared once. The chain carries TRBV7-9 and TRBJ2-5, with 10 positions matching TRBD1. V was clipped by 5 bases and J by 5 bases; unmatched bases: 5. The CDR3 length is 14 residues. CDR1 and CDR2 (germline): SEHNR, FQNEAQ (reference sequence). The CDR3: CASSPDRGIETQYF. As DNA, the CDR3 is TGTGCCAGCAGCCCGGACAGGGGGATTGAGACCCAGTACTTC.

The genes are TRBV12-3 or TRBV12-4 and TRBJ2-7; D may be TRBD2 (6 bases). The CDR3 is made up of 12 amino acids. V gave up 6 bases and J gave up 10 bases, with 16 bases separating them. CDR3 nucleotide sequence: TGTGCCAGCAGCACCCCTGTGCGGGAACAGTACTTC. Translating it yields CASSTPVREQYF.

The V call is TRBV27, the J call TRBJ1-5; weak D call: TRBD1 (6 bases). Trimming removed 5 bases from V and 6 bases from J, with 8 bases in between. Germline CDR1 MNHEY, CDR2 SMNVEV (reference sequence). The CDR3 length is 12 residues. Here the CDR3 DNA reads TGTGCCAGCAGTCTACAGGGTCAGCCCCAGCATTTT. It yields the protein CASSLQGQPQHF.

The V gene is TRBV18, the J gene TRBJ2-1; D unclear. CDR1 is KGHSH, CDR2 LQKENI, per germline. This CDR3 region has 14 residues. Trimming cost V 3 bases and J 2 bases, with 8 bases left between them. DNA of the CDR3: TGTGCCAGCTCACCTCCGGACGCCTACAATGAGCAGTTCTTC. Translated, it gives CASSPPDAYNEQFF.

V gene TRBV6-1 combines with J gene TRBJ2-3, with D maybe TRBD2 (5 bases). Germline V lookup: CDR1 MNHNS, CDR2 SASEGT. V was pared by 0 bases and J by 8 bases, with 9 bases between. CDR3 size: 13 residues. CDR3 amino acids: CASSEAHGITQYF. The DNA for the CDR3 is TGTGCCAGCAGTGAAGCGCACGGGATTACGCAGTATTTT.

The genes are TRBV19 and TRBJ1-5, with D possibly TRBD1 on 6 matching bases. Germline V gene lookup returns CDR1 LNHDA and CDR2 SQIVND (reference sequence). V lost 8 bases and J lost 6, with 11 bases in between. This CDR3 has 12 amino acids. The CDR3 here is CASQGLGQPQHF. In DNA form, the CDR3 reads TGTGCCAGTCAGGGGCTCGGTCAGCCCCAGCATTTT.

This chain joins TRBV7-2 and TRBJ2-7; 9 positions agree with TRBD2. CDR1 is SGHTA, CDR2 FQGNSA, per germline. The V and J ends lost 9 bases and 3 bases, in that order; junction bases with no gene match: 6. This CDR3 contains 13 residues. The CDR3 nucleotides are TGTGCCAGTCGCCGGACTAGCGTCTACGAGCAGTACTTC. As protein: CASRRTSVYEQYF.

The rearrangement uses TRBV10-3 and TRBJ2-7, with a weak D call TRBD2 (5 bases). The germline V gene encodes CDR1 ENHRY and CDR2 SYGVKD. V lost 5 bases and J 3 bases, leaving 11 bases between the germline ends. The CDR3 is 13 amino acids. The DNA for the CDR3 is TGTGCCATCAGTCAACCCGGGATCTACGAGCAGTACTTC. It codes for CAISQPGIYEQYF.

V and J are TRBV18 and TRBJ2-7, with D possibly matching TRBD2 (6 bases). CDR1 and CDR2 from the germline V gene are KGHSH and LQKENI. V lost 6 bases and J lost 2, with 14 bases in between. CDR3 length: 14 amino acids. CDR3 protein: CASSPGTDAYEQYF. The CDR3, as DNA: TGTGCCAGCTCCCCCGGGACTGATGCCTACGAGCAGTACTTC.

The chain recombines TRBV28 with TRBJ1-2; D is unclear. The CDR3 covers 16 residues. The V and J ends lost 6 bases and 2 bases respectively, with 19 bases between them. Looked up from germline, CDR1 is MDHEN and CDR2 is SYDVKM. CDR3: CASSNNFRGRNYGYTF. The CDR3 DNA reads TGTGCCAGCAGCAATAACTTCCGCGGGAGAAACTATGGCTACACCTTC.

The V gene is TRBV6-6, the J gene TRBJ2-7; TRBD1 matches 9 bases. The germline V gene encodes CDR1 MNHNY and CDR2 SVGAGI (reference sequence). This CDR3 is 16 amino acids long. V lost 0 bases and J lost 5; bases outside the gene matches: 8. The CDR3 DNA sequence: TGTGCCAGCAGTTACTCCCCGGGACAGGGTTTCGACGAGCAGTACTTC. Translating gives CASSYSPGQGFDEQYF.

The chain couples TRBV9 to TRBJ1-6; the match to TRBD1 covers 7 bases. CDR1 and CDR2 from the germline V gene are SGDLS and YYNGEE. CDR3 length equals 14 residues. V shed 0 bases and J 12 bases; nucleotides not matched to a gene: 6. As DNA, the CDR3 is TGTGCCAGCAGCGTAGACAGGGGACAACAACCCCTCCACTTT. Translating gives CASSVDRGQQPLHF.

As DNA, the CDR3 is TGCGCCAGCAGTTACAGGGACATCACCGGGGAGCTGTTTTTT. It translates to CASSYRDITGELFF. V and J are TRBV5-1 and TRBJ2-2, with D perhaps matching TRBD1 (6 bases). The CDR3 totals 14 residues. With 5 bases removed from V and 4 bases from J, the gap between germline ends came to 12 bases. CDR1 SGHRS and CDR2 YFSETQ come from the germline V gene.

This chain connects TRBV7-8 to TRBJ1-5; TRBD1 might be the D (6 bases). V was trimmed by 1 base and J by 6 bases, leaving 10 bases between them. Germline V gives CDR1 SGHVS, CDR2 FQNEAQ. This CDR3 is built from 14 residues. The CDR3 sequence: CASSLDRVGQPQHF. DNA of the CDR3: TGTGCCAGCAGCTTAGACAGGGTAGGTCAGCCCCAGCATTTT.

The chain uses TRBV4-3 and TRBJ1-5; the D gene is possibly TRBD1 (6 bases). Trimming took off 1 base at V and 7 bases at J, with 8 bases between the two ends. Germline loops: CDR1 LGHNA, CDR2 YSLEER. The CDR3 contains 13 residues. The CDR3 here is CASSQAGGQPQHF. CDR3 nucleotides: TGCGCCAGCAGCCAAGCGGGGGGCCAGCCCCAGCATTTT.

The chain is built from TRBV9 and TRBJ2-2; D perhaps matches TRBD2 (6 bases). Trimming took 0 bases from V and 3 from J, leaving 12 bases between them. The CDR3 has 16 amino acids. CDR1 and CDR2 from the germline V gene are SGDLS and YYNGEE. The CDR3 loop is CASSVDLWGDTGELFF. The CDR3 DNA reads as TGTGCCAGCAGCGTAGATTTGTGGGGGGACACCGGGGAGCTGTTTTTT. Looking up the rest from reference TRBV9 and TRBJ2-2 gives the full variable domain: DSGVTQTPKHLITATGQRVTLRCSPRSGDLSVYWYQQSLDQGLQFLIQYYNGEERAKGNILERFSAQQFPDLHSELNLSSLELGDSALYFCASSVDLWGDTGELFFGEGSRLTVL.